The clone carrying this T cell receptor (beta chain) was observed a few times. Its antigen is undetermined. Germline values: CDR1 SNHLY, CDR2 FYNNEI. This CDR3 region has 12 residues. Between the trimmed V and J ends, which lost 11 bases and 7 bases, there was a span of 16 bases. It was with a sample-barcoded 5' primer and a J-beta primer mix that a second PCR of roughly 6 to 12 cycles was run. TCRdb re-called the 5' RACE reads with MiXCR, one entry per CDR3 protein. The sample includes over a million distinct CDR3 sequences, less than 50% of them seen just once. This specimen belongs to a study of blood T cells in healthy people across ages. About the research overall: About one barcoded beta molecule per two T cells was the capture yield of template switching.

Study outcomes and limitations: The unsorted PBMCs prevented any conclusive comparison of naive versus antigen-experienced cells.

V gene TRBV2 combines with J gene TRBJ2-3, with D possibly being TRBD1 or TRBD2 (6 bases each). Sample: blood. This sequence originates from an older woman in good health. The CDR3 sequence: CAGLTGGNTQYF. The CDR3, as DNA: TGTGCCGGTCTGACAGGAGGGAATACGCAGTATTTT.